This entry is about one T cell receptor (beta chain). The record originates from a study of blood T cells in healthy people across ages. Germline V gene lookup returns CDR1 MNHEY and CDR2 SMNVEV (reference sequence). The CDR3 length is 13 residues. A second PCR, run for roughly 7 to 12 cycles, used a sample-barcoded 5' primer plus a J-beta primer mix. Sequencing yielded, for each sample, at least 3 million paired-end reads carrying CDR3. TCRdb re-called the 5' RACE reads through MiXCR, storing one row per CDR3 protein. The sample has fewer than 1,000,000 distinct CDR3 sequences, around 43% seen once; the top ten hold 15% to 25%.

The receptor was isolated from a man in his 60s in good health. The genes are TRBV27 and TRBJ2-5, with D unclear. The J call is doubtful: the DNA matches TRBJ2-7 better. The material sequenced was blood. CDR3 bases: TGTGCCAGCAGTCCCCATGGCTCCTACGAGCAGTACTTC. Protein product: CASSPHGSYEQYF.